These 31 T cell receptor beta chains were all obtained from the same sample, sequenced in a study of CD8 T cells in ankylosing spondylitis. Study-wide results and limits: Characteristic, it appeared, of ankylosing spondylitis blood was a TCR beta motif of roughly 8 highly homologous variants.

One entry per CDR3 protein results from TCRdb running MiXCR on the 5' RACE reads. The sample consists of just under 550,000 distinct CDR3 sequences, roughly 13% of them appearing once. These receptors' antigens are unknown. Material: blood, either unsorted or a sorted T cell fraction (not recorded which). The origin of the receptors is a male donor with ankylosing spondylitis.

The J gene is TRBJ2-7, the V gene TRBV27; D not certain. There are 15 residues in the CDR3. The V gene lost 0 bases and the J gene lost 4 bases, with 13 bases spanning the gap. CDR1 is MNHEY and CDR2 is SMNVEV in the germline V gene (reference sequence). The CDR3 region has the DNA TGTGCCAGCAGTTTATCCCCTAGGATGGTTTACGAGCAGTACTTC. This gives the protein CASSLSPRMVYEQYF.

This clonotype came up once. The germline gene is not matched at one end of the junction; a read error may be the cause. The chain has TRBV27 and TRBJ2-1; TRBD2 matches at 7 bases. The CDR3 loop spans 16 amino acids. Germline CDR1 and CDR2: MNHEY and SMNVEV (reference sequence). CDR3 nucleotide sequence: TGTGCCAGCAATCGGGGAGGGCTGGCTGGTTACAATGGGCAGTTCTTC. It translates to CASNRGGLAGYNGQFF.

This clonotype showed up just a few times. The chain is built from TRBV24-1 and TRBJ2-5; D gene uncertain. With 4 bases removed from V and 1 base from J, the gap between germline ends came to 6 bases. This CDR3 has 13 amino acids. The V gene's germline CDR1 is KGHDR and CDR2 SFDVKD. The CDR3: CATSDSRQETQYF. For the CDR3, the DNA is TGTGCCACCAGTGACTCCCGCCAAGAGACCCAGTACTTC.

The V gene is TRBV10-3, the J gene TRBJ1-1; D gene unclear. The germline gives CDR1 ENHRY, CDR2 SYGVKD. The CDR3 extends over 13 amino acids. V lost 11 bases and J lost 5, with 18 bases in between. In nucleotides, the CDR3 is TGTGCCTCGTCGCCAGGCATCGGGACTGAAGCTTTCTTT. Protein: CASSPGIGTEAFF.

This clonotype was found a few times. The rearrangement uses TRBV12-3 or TRBV12-4 and TRBJ1-5; D call uncertain. CDR3 size: 13 residues. Trimming removed 3 bases from V and 3 bases from J, with 6 bases in between. As DNA, the CDR3 is TGTGCCAGCAGTTTCGATCTCAATCAGCCCCAGCATTTT. This translates into CASSFDLNQPQHF.

Only a few counts were recorded for this clonotype. This chain joins TRBV2 and TRBJ1-2; D gene uncertain. The CDR3 extends over 13 amino acids. The V end lost 4 bases, the J end lost 8 bases, and 14 bases lay between the germline ends. CDR1 is SNHLY, CDR2 FYNNEI, per germline. The CDR3 coding sequence is TGTGCCAGCAGTGTCCGGGAACATTTAGGCTACACCTTC. Translating gives CASSVREHLGYTF.

This clonotype turned up a few times. V usage is TRBV29-1 and J usage is TRBJ1-2, with a weak D call TRBD1 (6 bases). The CDR3 has 12 residues. Trimming took 7 bases from V and 2 from J, leaving 11 bases between them. Germline CDR1 SQVTM, CDR2 ANQGSEA. In nucleotides, the CDR3 is TGCAGCGCTTTCGGACAGAACTATGGCTACACCTTC. This sequence encodes CSAFGQNYGYTF.

This clonotype was seen a few times. The rearrangement uses TRBV6-6 and TRBJ1-4, with D possibly TRBD1 on 5 matching bases. V was pared by 8 bases and J by 3 bases, with 7 bases between. Per the germline V gene, CDR1 is MNHNY and CDR2 is SVGAGI (reference sequence). This CDR3 spans 12 amino acids. The CDR3 DNA reads TGTGCCAGCCAGGGTTCTAATGAAAAACTGTTTTTT. This translates into CASQGSNEKLFF.

This clonotype has just a few counts. The rearrangement links TRBV12-3 or TRBV12-4 to TRBJ1-1; weak D call: TRBD1 (5 bases). This CDR3 is built from 12 residues. Trimming shortened V by 7 bases and J by 11 bases, and 17 bases separated the two germline ends. The CDR3, as DNA: TGTGCCAGCACCGGGGACCGCCGCGGGGCTTTCTTT. Translation: CASTGDRRGAFF.

This clonotype occurred a few times. The rearrangement links TRBV7-2 to TRBJ2-5, with TRBD2 identical over 8 bases. The CDR3 runs to 16 residues. Germline V gives CDR1 SGHTA, CDR2 FQGNSA. Unmatched junction bases numbered 10, after V lost 2 bases and J lost 5 bases. CDR3 nucleotides: TGTGCCAGCAGCTTAACGTCCAGCGGGAGTTCTGAGACCCAGTACTTC. Amino acids: CASSLTSSGSSETQYF.

The genes are TRBV29-1 and TRBJ1-1; TRBD1 matches 7 bases. The CDR3 runs 14 residues. V shed 4 bases, J shed 2 bases, and the junction held 7 bases outside the gene matches. CDR1 and CDR2 (germline): SQVTM, ANQGSEA. Here the CDR3 DNA reads TGCAGCGTTGCGGGACAGAACACTAACACTGAAGCTTTCTTT. It translates to CSVAGQNTNTEAFF.

This clonotype was counted ten times or more. V usage is TRBV5-1 and J usage is TRBJ2-1; D remains ambiguous. Trimming removed 0 bases at V and 8 bases at J, with 12 bases between. The germline gives CDR1 SGHRS, CDR2 YFSETQ. CDR3 size: 14 residues. CDR3 sequence reads: CASSLVRPRDEQFF. The CDR3 nucleotides read TGCGCCAGCAGCTTGGTACGCCCTCGGGATGAGCAGTTCTTC.

This clonotype was seen more than once but under ten times. This sequence joins TRBV7-9 and TRBJ2-3; 8 bases are a match to TRBD2. The length of the CDR3 is 16 residues. The germline gives CDR1 SEHNR, CDR2 FQNEAQ (reference sequence). The junction had 11 bases not matched to a gene; V was cut back by 7 bases and J by 2 bases. In DNA form, the CDR3 reads TGTGCCAGCAACCAGGCTGCGGGAGGACCCACAGATACGCAGTATTTT. This sequence encodes CASNQAAGGPTDTQYF.

The rearrangement joins TRBV5-1 to TRBJ1-5; D perhaps matches TRBD1 (6 bases). Germline loops: CDR1 SGHRS, CDR2 YFSETQ. The CDR3 has 17 amino acids. The V end lost 5 bases, the J end lost 0 bases, and 18 bases lay between the germline ends. CDR3 region: CASSSDAGDYSNQPQHF. The CDR3 DNA sequence: TGCGCCAGCAGTTCCGATGCAGGGGACTATAGCAATCAGCCCCAGCATTTT.

This sequence joins TRBV4-2 and TRBJ1-5, with a possible D match to TRBD1 (5 bases). The V and J ends lost 4 bases and 9 bases respectively, with 16 bases between them. The CDR3 totals 14 residues. The germline V gene encodes CDR1 LGHNA and CDR2 YNFKEQ. DNA for the CDR3: TGTGCCAGCAGCCGCGAACAGGTGGAGGGGCCCCAGCATTTT. Protein: CASSREQVEGPQHF.

This chain uses TRBV4-1 with TRBJ2-7, with TRBD1 as a possible D gene (5 bases). The CDR3 sequence is 14 residues long. Trimming took off 1 base at V and 6 bases at J, with 13 bases between the two ends. CDR1 is MGHRA and CDR2 is YSYEKL in the germline V gene. The CDR3 spells CASSQVSGLGEQYF. In DNA, the CDR3 is TGCGCCAGCAGCCAAGTGTCAGGGTTGGGCGAGCAGTACTTC.

This clonotype was counted at least ten times. The chain carries TRBV5-1 and TRBJ2-1; D gene uncertain. The CDR3 is 14 residues long. Between the trimmed V and J ends, which lost 0 bases and 7 bases, there was a span of 11 bases. Germline V CDR1 and CDR2: SGHRS, YFSETQ. This chain's CDR3 is CASSLDLPGNEQFF. DNA for the CDR3: TGCGCCAGCAGCTTGGACCTGCCTGGGAATGAGCAGTTCTTC. Together with reference TRBV5-1 and TRBJ2-1, the CDR3 gives the full variable domain: KAGVTQTPRYLIKTRGQQVTLSCSPISGHRSVSWYQQTPGQGLQFLFEYFSETQRNKGNFPGRFSGRQFSNSRSEMNVSTLELGDSALYLCASSLDLPGNEQFFGPGTRLTVL.

This clonotype was observed a few times. The rearrangement uses TRBV20-1 and TRBJ2-1, with unresolved D. This CDR3 comprises 11 residues. V shed 3 bases and J shed 8 bases, with 8 bases lying between them. The germline CDR1 and CDR2 sequences are DFQATT and SNEGSKA (reference sequence). The CDR3, as DNA: TGCAGTGCTAGTGGTCCGGATGAGCAGTTCTTC. This codes for CSASGPDEQFF.

This clonotype was found a few times. The chain recombines TRBV7-9 with TRBJ2-7; D perhaps matches TRBD2 (5 bases). V was trimmed by 3 bases and J by 6 bases, leaving 12 bases between them. This CDR3 has 13 residues. CDR1 is SEHNR and CDR2 is FQNEAQ in the germline V gene (reference sequence). This CDR3 reads CASSLASPTEQYF. The DNA of the CDR3 is TGTGCCAGCAGCTTGGCTAGCCCTACCGAGCAGTACTTC.

There are many counts of this clonotype. This CDR3 reads CASSPGGYSNQPQHF. The CDR3 nucleotides read TGCGCCAGCAGCCCTGGAGGGTATAGCAATCAGCCCCAGCATTTT. The genes are TRBV5-1 and TRBJ1-5; D call uncertain. Germline V gene data show CDR1 as SGHRS and CDR2 as YFSETQ. CDR3 size: 15 residues. Trimming stripped 4 bases from V and 0 bases from J, with 11 bases between.

This clonotype came up a few times. This chain joins TRBV14 and TRBJ2-1, with D maybe TRBD2 (6 bases). CDR1 and CDR2 from the germline V gene are SGHDN and FVKESK. The V and J ends lost 3 bases and 3 bases respectively, with 12 bases between them. This CDR3 spans 15 amino acids. CDR3 sequence reads: CASSHLLGLYNEQFF. The DNA of the CDR3 is TGTGCCAGCAGCCACCTACTGGGACTCTACAATGAGCAGTTCTTC. Full variable domain (missing parts from reference TRBV14 and TRBJ2-1): EAGVTQFPSHSVIEKGQTVTLRCDPISGHDNLYWYRRVMGKEIKFLLHFVKESKQDESGMPNNRFLAERTGGTYSTLKVQPAELEDSGVYFCASSHLLGLYNEQFFGPGTRLTVL.

The genes are TRBV7-9 and TRBJ2-3; D might be TRBD2 (6 bases). CDR1 and CDR2 from the germline V gene are SEHNR and FQNEAQ (reference sequence). V lost 5 bases and J 2 bases, leaving 14 bases between the germline ends. The CDR3 consists of 15 residues. The DNA of the CDR3 is TGTGCCAGCAGCGGAGCACGGGAGACCACAGATACGCAGTATTTT. It yields the protein CASSGARETTDTQYF.

The genes are TRBV20-1 and TRBJ2-3; tentative D call: TRBD2 (6 bases). The germline V and J ends were trimmed by 3 bases and 4 bases, with 17 bases remaining between them. Germline assignment: CDR1 DFQATT and CDR2 SNEGSKA (reference sequence). The CDR3 extends over 15 amino acids. CDR3: CSASWLALEADTQYF. CDR3 sequence (DNA): TGCAGTGCTAGCTGGCTAGCGTTAGAGGCAGATACGCAGTATTTT.

This chain uses TRBV20-1 with TRBJ2-1, with TRBD2 matching over 14 bases. This CDR3 is 17 amino acids long. Per the germline V gene, CDR1 is DFQATT and CDR2 is SNEGSKA (reference sequence). V was clipped by 5 bases and J by 0 bases; unmatched bases: 6. The CDR3 bases are TGCAGTGCTGCCGGGACTAGCGGGAGTATCTCCTACAATGAGCAGTTCTTC. Its protein product is CSAAGTSGSISYNEQFF.

In this sample, this clonotype turned up a few times. The V and J genes are TRBV19 and TRBJ2-1, with 9 bases lining up with TRBD2. The CDR3 is made up of 16 amino acids. Per the germline V gene, CDR1 is LNHDA and CDR2 is SQIVND (reference sequence). The V gene end was trimmed by 6 bases and the J gene end by 7 bases; junction bases not matched to a gene: 13. The CDR3: CASSLTLAGRRNEQFF. CDR3 nucleotide sequence: TGTGCCAGTAGCCTTACCCTAGCGGGAAGAAGAAATGAGCAGTTCTTC.

There are a few counts of this clonotype. This chain connects TRBV18 to TRBJ1-1; TRBD1 matches at 7 bases. This CDR3 has 14 amino acids. Germline CDR1 is KGHSH and CDR2 is LQKENI. J lost 3 bases, V lost 3 bases, and 4 bases had no gene match. Written as DNA, the CDR3 is TGTGCCAGCTCACCCAGCAGGGGGGACACTGAAGCTTTCTTT. Residues: CASSPSRGDTEAFF.

The gene calls are TRBV4-1 and TRBJ2-2, with a possible D match to TRBD2 (5 bases). Between the trimmed V and J ends, which lost 0 bases and 2 bases, there was a span of 19 bases. The V gene's germline CDR1 is MGHRA and CDR2 YSYEKL. CDR3 length equals 19 residues. CDR3 in DNA: TGCGCCAGCAGCCAAGATCGTGGTTTGGTCGGGAAAAACACCGGGGAGCTGTTTTTT. Encoded protein: CASSQDRGLVGKNTGELFF.

The chain uses TRBV4-1 and TRBJ1-2, with unresolved D. Germline-derived CDR1 and CDR2 are MGHRA and YSYEKL. The germline V and J ends were trimmed by 1 base and 3 bases, with 12 bases remaining between them. The CDR3 is 15 residues long. The CDR3 region has the DNA TGCGCCAGCAGCCAAGTTCAAACAGACTACTATGGCTACACCTTC. Protein: CASSQVQTDYYGYTF.

There are a few counts of this clonotype. J is TRBJ1-2 and V is TRBV20-1, with D tentatively TRBD1 (5 bases). This CDR3 comprises 15 residues. Germline V gene data show CDR1 as DFQATT and CDR2 as SNEGSKA (reference sequence). Trimming stripped 0 bases from V and 3 bases from J, with 14 bases between. This chain's CDR3 is CSARDLRGTYYGYTF. In DNA, the CDR3 is TGCAGTGCTAGAGATCTAAGGGGCACTTACTATGGCTACACCTTC.

The J gene is TRBJ2-7, the V gene TRBV6-5; 11 nucleotides align to TRBD1. Germline trimming cut 2 bases from V and 5 bases from J; bases unmatched to any gene: 5. The germline CDR1 and CDR2 sequences are MNHEY and SVGAGI. The CDR3 is 15 residues long. CDR3 DNA: TGTGCCAGCAGTTACGCGGACAGGGGGCGAGACGAGCAGTACTTC. Its protein product is CASSYADRGRDEQYF.

The chain carries TRBV20-1 and TRBJ1-5; D call uncertain. V was trimmed by 4 bases and J by 4 bases, leaving 5 bases between them. CDR1 and CDR2 from the germline V gene are DFQATT and SNEGSKA (reference sequence). This CDR3 region has 11 residues. DNA of the CDR3: TGCAGTGCTACAGAGAATCAGCCCCAGCATTTT. Encoded protein: CSATENQPQHF.